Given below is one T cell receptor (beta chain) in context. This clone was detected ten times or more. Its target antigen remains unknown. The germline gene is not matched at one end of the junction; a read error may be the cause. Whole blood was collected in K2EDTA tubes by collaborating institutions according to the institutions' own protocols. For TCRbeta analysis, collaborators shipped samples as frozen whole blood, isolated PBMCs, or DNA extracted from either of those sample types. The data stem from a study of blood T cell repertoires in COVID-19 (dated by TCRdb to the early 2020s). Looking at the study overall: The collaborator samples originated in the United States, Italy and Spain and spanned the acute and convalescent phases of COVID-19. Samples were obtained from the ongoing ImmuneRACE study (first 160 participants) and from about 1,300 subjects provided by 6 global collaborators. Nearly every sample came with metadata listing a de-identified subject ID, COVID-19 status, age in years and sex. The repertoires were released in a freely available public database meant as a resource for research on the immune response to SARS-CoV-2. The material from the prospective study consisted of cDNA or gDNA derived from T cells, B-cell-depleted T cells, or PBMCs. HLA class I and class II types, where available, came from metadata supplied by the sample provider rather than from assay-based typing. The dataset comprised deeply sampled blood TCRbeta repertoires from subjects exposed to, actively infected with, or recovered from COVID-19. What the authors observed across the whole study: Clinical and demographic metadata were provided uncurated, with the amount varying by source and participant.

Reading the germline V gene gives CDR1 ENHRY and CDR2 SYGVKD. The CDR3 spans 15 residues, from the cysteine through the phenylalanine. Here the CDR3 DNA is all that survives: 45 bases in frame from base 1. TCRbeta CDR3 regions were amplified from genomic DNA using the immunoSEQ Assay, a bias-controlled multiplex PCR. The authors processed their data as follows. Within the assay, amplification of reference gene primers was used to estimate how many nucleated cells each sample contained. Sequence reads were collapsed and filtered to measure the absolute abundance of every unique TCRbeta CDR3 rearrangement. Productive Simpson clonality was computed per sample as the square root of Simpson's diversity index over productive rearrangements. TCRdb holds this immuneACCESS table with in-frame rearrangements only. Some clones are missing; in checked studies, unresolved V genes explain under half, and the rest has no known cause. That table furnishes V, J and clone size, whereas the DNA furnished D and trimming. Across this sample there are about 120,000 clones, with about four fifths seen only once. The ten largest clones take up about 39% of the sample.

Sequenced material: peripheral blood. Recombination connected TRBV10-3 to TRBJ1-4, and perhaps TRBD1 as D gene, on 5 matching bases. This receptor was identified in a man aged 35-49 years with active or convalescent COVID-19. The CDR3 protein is CAVRPRVEGNEKLFF. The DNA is TGTGCCGTCAGGCCCAGGGTGGAAGGAAATGAAAAACTGTTTTTT.